The 14 T cell receptor beta chains listed next were all sequenced from one sample in a study of PD-L1 blockade in urothelial cancer. Libraries were prepared by immunoSEQ multiplex PCR; TCRdb keeps only in-frame clonotypes and omits some of them. The sample consists of about 130,000 clones, about 81% of them appearing once. Time point: pretreatment peripheral blood. Sample: PBMCs, taken around atezolizumab (anti-PD-L1) treatment. These receptors all come from a man aged 50-60 years with urothelial cancer.

The V call is TRBV4-2, the J call TRBJ1-6; the D gene is possibly TRBD1 (6 bases). There are 14 residues in the CDR3. The V and J ends lost 0 bases and 8 bases respectively, with 8 bases between them. Germline V gene lookup returns CDR1 LGHNA and CDR2 YNFKEQ. This chain's CDR3 is CASSQDSGDSPLHF. CDR3 nucleotide sequence: TGTGCCAGCAGCCAAGATTCAGGGGATTCACCCCTCCACTTT.

This clone occurred once. The chain joins TRBV5-6 to TRBJ1-2, with D maybe TRBD1 (6 bases). V lost 0 bases, J lost 6 bases, and 15 bases lay in between. The CDR3 loop spans 15 amino acids. The V gene's germline CDR1 is SGHDT and CDR2 YYEEEE. CDR3 DNA sequence: TGTGCCAGCAGCTTGGTCGGACAGACACGAGATGGCTACACCTTC. Residues: CASSLVGQTRDGYTF.

This chain connects TRBV2 to TRBJ1-5; D remains unclear. Germline CDR1 SNHLY, CDR2 FYNNEI. V shed 6 bases and J shed 0 bases, with 12 bases lying between them. The CDR3 runs 15 residues. In DNA, the CDR3 is TGTGCCAGCAGGATAGACACCAATAGCAATCAGCCCCAGCATTTT. Protein: CASRIDTNSNQPQHF.

V and J are TRBV7-9 and TRBJ2-7; tentatively, D is TRBD1 (5 bases). V shed 3 bases and J shed 3 bases, with 9 bases lying between them. Germline CDR1 SEHNR, CDR2 FQNEAQ (reference sequence). There are 13 residues in the CDR3. CDR3 sequence reads: CASSFQQGYEQYF. Written as DNA, the CDR3 is TGTGCCAGCAGCTTTCAGCAGGGCTACGAGCAGTACTTC.

The CDR3 loop reads CASSLGGRGYNEQFF. In DNA form, the CDR3 reads TGTGCCAGCAGTTTGGGCGGGAGGGGATACAATGAGCAGTTCTTC. The chain recombines TRBV6-5 with TRBJ2-1, with 9 positions matching TRBD2. Per germline, CDR1 MNHEY and CDR2 SVGAGI. With V trimmed by 4 bases and J by 4 bases, 5 bases remained unmatched. The CDR3 runs 15 residues.

The chain has TRBV5-4 and TRBJ2-7, with TRBD2 matching 7 bases. Germline V gives CDR1 SGHNT, CDR2 YYREEE (reference sequence). Trimming took 4 bases from V and 5 from J; bases not matched to a gene: 6. The CDR3 spans 13 residues. CDR3 amino acids: CASSGGSSNEQYF. The DNA for the CDR3 is TGTGCCAGCAGCGGCGGGAGTAGCAACGAGCAGTACTTC.

The gene calls are TRBV18 and TRBJ2-2; tentative D call: TRBD2 (5 bases). The germline V gene encodes CDR1 KGHSH and CDR2 LQKENI. The V and J ends lost 4 bases and 7 bases respectively, with 13 bases between them. This CDR3 contains 14 residues. The CDR3 nucleotides read TGTGCCAGCTCACTCGACCTGGGGAGCGGGGAGCTGTTTTTT. It encodes CASSLDLGSGELFF.

The V gene is TRBV9, the J gene TRBJ2-2; TRBD1 is a possible D gene (5 bases). Trimming shortened V by 4 bases and J by 0 bases, and 16 bases separated the two germline ends. The length of the CDR3 is 17 residues. Germline V gene data show CDR1 as SGDLS and CDR2 as YYNGEE. The CDR3 protein is CASSSKRTLANTGELFF. CDR3 bases: TGTGCCAGCAGCTCGAAACGGACACTCGCGAACACCGGGGAGCTGTTTTTT.

The chain couples TRBV4-2 to TRBJ1-4; D not resolved. V lost 4 bases, J lost 8 bases, and 14 bases lay in between. This CDR3 spans 14 amino acids. Germline V CDR1 and CDR2: LGHNA, YNFKEQ. The CDR3 DNA reads as TGTGCCAGCAGCCCATCCCCCCTTGGCGAAAAACTGTTTTTT. This sequence encodes CASSPSPLGEKLFF.

The chain is built from TRBV28 and TRBJ2-7, with TRBD1 as a possible D gene (6 bases). This CDR3 spans 13 amino acids. V was shortened by 5 bases and J by 2 bases, with 10 bases between the two germline ends. Germline V CDR1 and CDR2: MDHEN, SYDVKM. The CDR3 sequence is CASSRTVTYEQYF. Here the CDR3 DNA reads TGTGCCAGCAGTCGGACAGTTACCTACGAGCAGTACTTC.

The chain combines TRBV19 with TRBJ1-5, with D possibly TRBD1 on 6 matching bases. Deletions cut 6 bases from V and 0 bases from J, with 18 bases between. CDR1 LNHDA and CDR2 SQIVND come from the germline V gene (reference sequence). The CDR3 is made up of 17 amino acids. The CDR3 sequence: CASRNRPQGYSNQPQHF. The CDR3 DNA follows: TGTGCCAGTAGGAACCGACCACAGGGCTATAGCAATCAGCCCCAGCATTTT.

The chain employs TRBV28 and TRBJ1-1; D possibly corresponds to TRBD1 (5 bases). Trimming pared 7 bases from V and 1 base from J, leaving 13 bases between. Germline V CDR1 and CDR2: MDHEN, SYDVKM. This CDR3 contains 14 residues. CDR3 residues: CASTNLDRNTEAFF. The CDR3 DNA reads TGTGCCAGCACCAATTTAGACAGGAACACTGAAGCTTTCTTT. Based on the CDR3 plus reference TRBV28 and TRBJ1-1, the full variable domain is DVKVTQSSRYLVKRTGEKVFLECVQDMDHENMFWYRQDPGLGLRLIYFSYDVKMKEKGDIPEGYSVSREKKERFSLILESASTNQTSMYLCASTNLDRNTEAFFGQGTRLTVV.

This chain joins TRBV20-1 and TRBJ2-5; D unresolved. Germline loops: CDR1 DFQATT, CDR2 SNEGSKA (reference sequence). Deletions cut 2 bases from V and 10 bases from J, with 11 bases between. This CDR3 spans 11 amino acids. CDR3 DNA sequence: TGCAGTGCTAGACTCCGACTTGACCAGTACTTC. Protein sequence: CSARLRLDQYF.

The chain has TRBV9 and TRBJ2-3; 12 bases align to TRBD2. CDR3 length: 18 amino acids. Trimming removed 5 bases from V and 4 bases from J; junction bases left unmatched: 14. CDR1 is SGDLS, CDR2 YYNGEE, per germline. The CDR3 nucleotides read TGTGCCAGCAGTGCCGGGACTAGCGGGTGGGGAGGGGCAGATACGCAGTATTTT. The encoded protein is CASSAGTSGWGGADTQYF.